This TCR beta chain was recorded in a study of T cell responses to AZD1222 COVID-19 vaccine (dated by TCRdb to about 2021). In the study overall: TCR sequencing covered roughly 230 trial participants: nearly 210 given two doses of AZD1222 and about 26 given two doses of MenACWY control vaccine. Trial participants were enrolled by age into subgroups of 18-55, 56-69 and 70-plus years, and 148, 28 and 57 TCR-sequenced participants, respectively, were included in these subgroups.

Concerning this clone: Its antigen is unknown. Base qualities are not provided; no much larger clone lies one nucleotide away.

The CDR3 regions of human TCRbeta chains were subjected to immunosequencing. Processing in the source paper ran as follows. TCRs in the repertoires were matched against a reference library of SARS-CoV-2-specific TCRs that had been generated with the MIRA antigen-specificity platform. Breadth meant the fraction of unique TCRs that were SARS-CoV-2-associated, whereas depth meant the fraction of total T cells that were SARS-CoV-2-associated. Using the MIRA data, each spike-specific TCR was assigned both to the spike region to which the TCR was reactive and to a CD4 or CD8 class. Log10-transformed breadth and depth values were compared by one-way ANOVA with Sidak's multiple comparisons tests. The table comes from immuneACCESS by way of TCRdb, which keeps in-frame sequences with V and J called. Part of the clones is missing from these tables; in studies checked, under half for an unresolved V gene and the rest for unknown reasons. The V and J calls and the clone size are those of that table, but D and trimming were determined from the DNA. For this sample the table gives approximately 160,000 clones, of which about 91% were detected only once. Of the sample, about 3.3% is held by the ten largest clones.

Sample time point, as interpreted from the label and publication: baseline before first vaccination. The treatment or condition tag for this specimen amounts to: meningococcal conjugate vaccine given as trial control. Vaccinee samples came from UK trials COV001 and COV002, including a single-blind randomized controlled phase 2/3 trial of AZD1222 (ChAdOx1 nCoV-19) in healthy adults. Trial participant PBMC samples were collected at day 0 and day 28 after the second dose for TCRbeta chain sequencing. Beyond this particular receptor, the publication reports: A significant rise in spike-specific TCR breadth and depth was observed after two AZD1222 doses relative to day 0 and relative to MenACWY recipients. Epitopes outside the regions mutated in the B.1.351 and B.1.1.7 variants were reportedly recognized by nearly half of the unique spike-specific TCRs. In the small 56-69-year group, the increase in depth fell short of significance, most likely because of low power. Most participants were white British and females outnumbered males, and the authors suggested that clonal diversity may have been underestimated. The vaccine-associated CD4 TCRs covered the entire spike protein, and the dominant responses fell in regions 160-218 and 743-854. Because no samples from the day 14 peak response were available, repertoires could be characterized only after the peak T cell response. Conclusions about previously exposed vaccinees were limited because only a handful of AZD1222 recipients were SARS-CoV-2 seropositive at baseline.

V is shortened by 6 bases, J by 12 bases, and the region joining them spans 14 bases. The CDR3, cysteine through phenylalanine, is 12 amino acids long. CDR3 DNA only is kept here, 36 bases in frame from base 1. Sequences LGHNT (CDR1) and FRNRAP (CDR2) are obtained from the germline V gene. This sequence uses TRBV12-5 and TRBJ1-4; no confident D gene assignment can be made. Specimen: peripheral blood, collected on day 0 of MenACWY control vaccination. The sequence was collected from an adult in good health. The bases read TGTGCTAGTGGACCGGACCGTGGGGAACTGTTTTTT. It is translated as CASGPDRGELFF.